These T cell receptor beta chains were read from a single sample in a study of blood T cell repertoires in COVID-19. Only in-frame clones appear in the TCRdb table, and some are missing; sequencing was by immunoSEQ multiplex PCR. The data contain approximately 230,000 clones, about 85% of them seen just once; the ten biggest clones take up about 6.3%. Sequencing used PBMCs or T cells enriched from blood (not recorded which). The source of these receptors is a woman aged 25-40 years with acute COVID-19. Both conserved end residues are trimmed from each CDR3. Clone size, where shown, is once, few, many, or a class for clones that have expanded.

>NA|TRBJ2-3|TRBV3-1/TRBV3-2
ASSQDRLAGDTQY
>NA|TRBJ2-1|TRBV7-9
ASSPERRLTSGHYNEQF
>NA|TRBJ1-6|TRBV6-6
ASSYSDGTGVPPLH
>NA|TRBJ2-5|TRBV18
ASAPDQETQY
>few|TRBJ1-1|TRBV5-1
ASSANTFAGLTEAF
>NA|TRBJ1-1|TRBV6-5
ASSRDRYTEAF
>NA|TRBJ2-7|TRBV19
ASRDRASYEQY
>NA|TRBJ2-3|TRBV28
ASTSAGPPTDTQY
>NA|TRBJ2-1|TRBV2
ASSLLGGEQF
>few|TRBJ2-7|TRBV5-1
ASSLSGIDEQY
>NA|TRBJ1-2|TRBV2
ASSRQSPSNYGYT
>NA|TRBJ2-7|TRBV7-2
ASSPGGDYEQY
>once|TRBJ1-6|TRBV27
ASRTGTGNNSPLH
>NA|TRBJ1-1|TRBV7-8
ASSPTPGVNTEAF
>NA|TRBJ1-1|TRBV5-1
ASSLERGTEAF
>NA|TRBJ2-1|TRBV18
ASSAGQGANEQF
>NA|TRBJ2-7|TRBV10-3
AISGTGQGSYEQY
>once|TRBJ1-1|TRBV28
ASRGGTRRDTEAF
>once|TRBJ1-1|TRBV6-1
ASNRGGNTEAF
>NA|TRBJ2-5|TRBV7-3
ASSLGGGLQETQY
>NA|TRBJ2-1|TRBV27
ASSSLAGNYNEQF
>few|TRBJ1-6|TRBV9
ASSVQGADSPLH
>NA|TRBJ1-3|TRBV9
ASSVEGGAGNTIY
>few|TRBJ1-2|TRBV11-2
ASSLVNANYGYT
>NA|TRBJ2-1|TRBV2
ASSDLAGNNEQF
>NA|TRBJ2-3|TRBV9
ASSVGSAGETDTQY
>NA|TRBJ1-5|TRBV7-8
ASSLRTGGNQPQH